Below, 21 T cell receptor beta chains from the same sample are listed, as sequenced in a study of T cell responses to AZD1222 COVID-19 vaccine (dated by TCRdb to about 2021). Interpreted using the paper, the time point label stands for: about 28 days (+/-7) after the second vaccine dose. Receptors were amplified or captured by the immunoSEQ multiplex PCR assay. In TCRdb, the immuneACCESS table is reduced to in-frame sequences with V and J assigned. These tables do not hold every clone; where another copy was compared, an unresolved V gene accounts for under half, and the others remain unexplained. The sample table holds 80,000 to 100,000 clones, of which approximately 85% were seen once. The ten largest clones take up 9% to 13% of the sample. The material sequenced was peripheral blood, taken 28 days after the second AZD1222 dose. Receptors originate from an adult who received the AZD1222 COVID-19 vaccine.

This chain connects TRBV28 to TRBJ1-5; D is unclear. Germline V gene lookup returns CDR1 MDHEN and CDR2 SYDVKM. This CDR3 is 11 amino acids long. The V gene lost 6 bases and the J gene lost 6 bases, with 6 bases spanning the gap. The CDR3 here is CASRAGQPQHF. The CDR3 DNA sequence: TGTGCCAGCAGGGCGGGTCAGCCCCAGCATTTT.

The count of this clone is one. The J gene is TRBJ1-4, the V gene TRBV12-5; 9 bases agree with TRBD1. This CDR3 has 16 residues. The junction had 7 bases not matched to a gene; V was cut back by 0 bases and J by 8 bases. Germline V gene data show CDR1 as LGHNT and CDR2 as FRNRAP. The CDR3 region is CASGLVLGQGGEKLFF. The CDR3 DNA sequence: TGTGCTAGTGGTTTGGTACTGGGACAGGGAGGGGAAAAACTGTTTTTT.

This clone turned up a few times. The chain uses TRBV5-1 and TRBJ2-5, with 9 bases matching TRBD2. The junction had 12 bases not matched to a gene; V was cut back by 4 bases and J by 5 bases. Germline V gene sequence: CDR1 SGHRS, CDR2 YFSETQ. The CDR3 is 16 amino acids. CDR3 sequence reads: CASSIQPSGLAETQYF. CDR3 bases: TGCGCCAGCAGCATCCAACCTTCGGGACTAGCTGAGACCCAGTACTTC. Full variable domain (remainder filled in from reference TRBV5-1 and TRBJ2-5): KAGVTQTPRYLIKTRGQQVTLSCSPISGHRSVSWYQQTPGQGLQFLFEYFSETQRNKGNFPGRFSGRQFSNSRSEMNVSTLELGDSALYLCASSIQPSGLAETQYFGPGTRLLVL.

The chain links TRBV11-2 to TRBJ1-1; TRBD1 is a possible D gene (5 bases). CDR3 length equals 14 residues. Per the germline V gene, CDR1 is SGHAT and CDR2 is FQNNGV. The V end was cut by 0 bases, the J end by 11 bases, with 16 bases between. The CDR3 sequence: CASSLDVGPGHAFF. For the CDR3, the DNA is TGTGCCAGCAGCTTAGATGTAGGGCCGGGGCATGCTTTCTTT. Using reference TRBV11-2 and TRBJ1-1 for the parts outside the CDR3, the full variable domain is EAGVAQSPRYKIIEKRQSVAFWCNPISGHATLYWYQQILGQGPKLLIQFQNNGVVDDSQLPKDRFSAERLKGVDSTLKIQPAKLEDSAVYLCASSLDVGPGHAFFGQGTRLTVV.

The chain has TRBV12-3 or TRBV12-4 and TRBJ1-1; D gene uncertain. Trimming stripped 4 bases from V and 7 bases from J, with 10 bases between. CDR3 length: 12 residues. The CDR3 region is CASSSYSSEAFF. The CDR3 DNA follows: TGTGCCAGCAGTTCTTACAGCAGTGAAGCTTTCTTT.

V usage is TRBV4-1 and J usage is TRBJ1-5; D is ambiguous. This CDR3 is 13 amino acids long. Trimming took 2 bases from V and 7 from J, leaving 9 bases between them. Germline V gives CDR1 MGHRA, CDR2 YSYEKL. Written as DNA, the CDR3 is TGCGCCAGCAGCCAAACAGAGAACCAGCCCCAGCATTTT. Its translation is CASSQTENQPQHF.

J is TRBJ1-6 and V is TRBV9; D not certain. V dropped 4 bases and J dropped 6 bases, with 14 bases sitting between them. The length of the CDR3 is 15 residues. Germline-derived CDR1 and CDR2 are SGDLS and YYNGEE. CDR3 protein: CASSTDVGGNSPLHF. Written as DNA, the CDR3 is TGTGCCAGCAGCACGGACGTCGGAGGTAATTCACCCCTCCACTTT.

V usage is TRBV6-5 and J usage is TRBJ2-1; 8 bases line up with TRBD2. Germline V gene sequence: CDR1 MNHEY, CDR2 SVGAGI. The V and J ends lost 3 bases and 7 bases, in that order; junction bases with no gene match: 8. The CDR3 loop spans 15 amino acids. The CDR3 loop reads CASSYGASGQNEQFF. CDR3 coding DNA: TGTGCCAGCAGTTATGGGGCTAGCGGGCAAAATGAGCAGTTCTTC.

J is TRBJ2-1 and V is TRBV14; D unresolved. V dropped 3 bases and J dropped 8 bases, with 14 bases sitting between them. This CDR3 region has 14 residues. Germline V CDR1 and CDR2: SGHDN, FVKESK. CDR3 in amino acids: CASSHVLWAYEQFF. The CDR3 DNA reads as TGTGCCAGCAGCCATGTTCTTTGGGCGTATGAGCAGTTCTTC.

The genes are TRBV7-9 and TRBJ2-3; 10 bases line up with TRBD2. Germline V lookup: CDR1 SEHNR, CDR2 FQNEAQ (reference sequence). V gave up 5 bases and J gave up 0 bases; unmatched junction bases: 8. CDR3 length: 17 residues. The chain's CDR3 is CASSPLLTSGSTDTQYF. The CDR3 DNA reads TGTGCCAGCAGCCCACTCCTGACTAGCGGGAGCACAGATACGCAGTATTTT.

The genes are TRBV19 and TRBJ1-1; 10 bases are shared with TRBD1. Germline V gives CDR1 LNHDA, CDR2 SQIVND (reference sequence). Trimming at V came to 4 bases and at J to 3 bases, leaving 5 bases not matched to a gene. The CDR3 consists of 15 residues. CDR3 sequence reads: CASSTSDRGDTEAFF. CDR3 nucleotide sequence: TGTGCCAGTAGTACCTCGGACAGGGGGGACACTGAAGCTTTCTTT.

The J gene is TRBJ2-5, the V gene TRBV4-1; TRBD2 aligns across 8 bases. This CDR3 is 16 amino acids long. Per germline, CDR1 MGHRA and CDR2 YSYEKL. Trimming took 1 base from V and 5 from J; bases not matched to a gene: 9. CDR3 in DNA: TGCGCCAGCAGCCAAGTGGCCGGGGGGGCTAGTGAGACCCAGTACTTC. Protein: CASSQVAGGASETQYF.

The chain joins TRBV7-2 to TRBJ2-1; the match to TRBD2 covers 7 bases. The J segment lost 8 bases and the V segment lost 0 bases, leaving 7 bases of the junction unmatched. Germline V gene lookup returns CDR1 SGHTA and CDR2 FQGNSA. The CDR3 is made up of 15 amino acids. CDR3 bases: TGTGCCAGCAGCTTAGCGGGGGGGACTTATTATGAGCAGTTCTTC. Translating gives CASSLAGGTYYEQFF.

In DNA form, the CDR3 reads TGTGCCAGCAGTGAAATGGCAGGGGGTTTAGGGGCTGAAGCTTTCTTT. Translated: CASSEMAGGLGAEAFF. The chain couples TRBV6-1 to TRBJ1-1, with 7 bases fitting TRBD1. The CDR3 sequence is 16 residues long. Germline CDR1 is MNHNS and CDR2 is SASEGT. V lost 2 bases and J lost 6; bases outside the gene matches: 12.

This chain joins TRBV7-2 and TRBJ2-1; no definite D call. V was cut by 1 base and J by 6 bases, with 7 bases left in between. Germline V CDR1 and CDR2: SGHTA, FQGNSA. The CDR3 is made up of 13 amino acids. CDR3 DNA: TGTGCCAGCAGCTTAGTTTTGTTCAATGAGCAGTTCTTC. It encodes CASSLVLFNEQFF.

The chain carries TRBV3-1 (or the pseudogene TRBV3-2) and TRBJ1-2, with 8 bases that match TRBD1. Germline CDR1 and CDR2: LGHDT and YNNKEL (reference sequence). The CDR3 has 13 amino acids. J lost 4 bases, V lost 3 bases, and 1 base had no gene match. The CDR3 nucleotides are TGTGCCAGCAGCCAGGGACAGGCCTATGGCTACACCTTC. Residues: CASSQGQAYGYTF.

The rearrangement uses TRBV28 and TRBJ2-7; D perhaps matches TRBD2 (5 bases). CDR3 length: 15 residues. Trimming left V 6 bases short and J 2 bases short, with 17 bases between. From germline, CDR1 is MDHEN and CDR2 SYDVKM. For the CDR3, the DNA is TGTGCCAGCAGGGGGATGAGCGGTCCTCCCTACGAGCAGTACTTC. This encodes CASRGMSGPPYEQYF.

The rearrangement links TRBV7-6 to TRBJ1-4, with 10 bases lining up with TRBD1. Germline CDR1 SGHVS, CDR2 FNYEAQ. This CDR3 is built from 15 residues. Trimming removed 1 base from V and 4 bases from J; junction bases left unmatched: 0. The CDR3 coding sequence is TGTGCCAGCAGCTTAGGGACAGGGGGTAATGAAAAACTGTTTTTT. Translating it yields CASSLGTGGNEKLFF.

The chain carries TRBV27 and TRBJ2-3; no clear D gene. From germline, CDR1 is MNHEY and CDR2 SMNVEV (reference sequence). V was cut by 8 bases and J by 0 bases, with 9 bases left in between. The CDR3 spans 13 residues. The CDR3 sequence: CASQGLSTDTQYF. In DNA, the CDR3 is TGTGCCAGCCAAGGCCTTAGCACAGATACGCAGTATTTT.

The chain carries TRBV7-8 and TRBJ1-6; D unresolved. With 5 bases removed from V and 7 bases from J, the gap between germline ends came to 9 bases. Germline V lookup: CDR1 SGHVS, CDR2 FQNEAQ. This CDR3 region has 13 residues. The CDR3 loop reads CASSPIGNSPLHF. The CDR3 DNA sequence: TGTGCCAGCAGCCCGATAGGAAATTCACCCCTCCACTTT. Using reference TRBV7-8 and TRBJ1-6 for the parts outside the CDR3, the full variable domain is GAGVSQSPRYKVAKRGQDVALRCDPISGHVSLFWYQQALGQGPEFLTYFQNEAQLDKSGLPSDRFFAERPEGSVSTLKIQRTQQEDSAVYLCASSPIGNSPLHFGNGTRLTVT.

The chain couples TRBV9 to TRBJ1-4; no firm D call. CDR1 and CDR2 (germline): SGDLS, YYNGEE. The CDR3 covers 17 residues. Trimming left V 0 bases short and J 5 bases short, with 17 bases between. CDR3 region: CASSVGVGILPNEKLFF. Here the CDR3 DNA reads TGTGCCAGCAGCGTAGGGGTAGGGATCCTACCGAATGAAAAACTGTTTTTT.